Below are 3 T cell receptor beta chains sequenced from a single sample in a study of shared clonotypes between healthy human individuals (dated by TCRdb to between 2020 and 2021). The protocol used for the library was the immunoSEQ multiplex PCR assay. Sourced from immuneACCESS, this table was stored by TCRdb with only in-frame sequences that have V and J called. A share of the clones is absent; for the studies checked, an unresolved V gene accounts for under half, and the remainder has no known explanation. Across this sample there are more than 1,200,000 clones, with about 98.5% seen only once. Clones ranked in the top ten supply approximately 0.4% of the sample. The specimen was naive CD4+ T cells sorted from blood. Sample cell subset or site, as interpreted from the label and publication: CD45RA+ positively selected. These receptors were taken from a man aged 25 to 40 in good health.

The chain combines TRBV7-9 with TRBJ1-5, with D perhaps matching TRBD1 (6 bases). Trimming shortened V by 5 bases and J by 4 bases, and 15 bases separated the two germline ends. This CDR3 is built from 15 residues. Germline assignment: CDR1 SEHNR and CDR2 FQNEAQ (reference sequence). CDR3 sequence reads: CASSKIGTSNQPQHF. The DNA of the CDR3 is TGTGCCAGCAGCAAAATTGGGACAAGTAATCAGCCCCAGCATTTT.

The rearrangement uses TRBV9 and TRBJ2-7; D gene ambiguous. V lost 0 bases and J 3 bases, leaving 7 bases between the germline ends. From germline, CDR1 is SGDLS and CDR2 YYNGEE. The length of the CDR3 is 13 residues. The CDR3 here is CASSVGHNYEQYF. DNA for the CDR3: TGTGCCAGCAGCGTAGGACATAACTACGAGCAGTACTTC.

J is TRBJ1-5 and V is TRBV7-9; D is perhaps TRBD1 (6 bases). V was shortened by 5 bases and J by 0 bases, with 8 bases between the two germline ends. The germline CDR1 and CDR2 sequences are SEHNR and FQNEAQ (reference sequence). This CDR3 contains 14 residues. This CDR3 reads CASSRGGSNQPQHF. Written as DNA, the CDR3 is TGTGCCAGCAGCCGAGGGGGTAGCAATCAGCCCCAGCATTTT.